The 10 T cell receptor beta chains in this list originate from one sample, sequenced in a study of cytomegalovirus exposure and HLA in healthy donors. Primers for the PCR totalled 60 Vbeta and 13 Jbeta. Sequencing was performed with immunoSEQ multiplex PCR; in TCRdb, only in-frame clones are kept and a portion is missing. The sample records about 110,000 clones, approximately 80% being singletons. The sequencing input was PBMCs. The receptor set was obtained from a young man in good health and CMV-seropositive.

Regarding this clone: An end of the junction does not agree with germline; a read error may underlie this. The rearrangement links TRBV28 to TRBJ1-2; D uncertain. Germline loops: CDR1 MDHEN, CDR2 SYDVKM. CDR3 size: 10 residues. The CDR3 DNA sequence: TGTGCCAGCAGCGACGACACGACCTTCTTC. Its translation is CASSDDTTFF.

The J gene is TRBJ2-7, the V gene TRBV4-1; 9 positions agree with TRBD1. This CDR3 is 15 amino acids long. The V and J ends lost 1 base and 4 bases, in that order; junction bases with no gene match: 5. Germline V gene sequence: CDR1 MGHRA, CDR2 YSYEKL. CDR3 nucleotides: TGCGCCAGCAGCCAAGTCCCGGGACAGGGTTACGAGCAGTACTTC. Translation: CASSQVPGQGYEQYF.

The rearrangement joins TRBV6-6 to TRBJ2-5, with TRBD1 matching over 8 bases. CDR3 length: 13 residues. The germline V gene has CDR1 MNHNY and CDR2 SVGAGI (reference sequence). The V and J ends lost 2 bases and 5 bases, in that order; junction bases with no gene match: 1. CDR3 DNA sequence: TGTGCCAGCAGTTACAACAGGGGGGAGACCCAGTACTTC. Its protein product is CASSYNRGETQYF.

This chain uses TRBV11-3 with TRBJ2-7; 7 positions match TRBD1. The CDR3 has 15 amino acids. Germline loops: CDR1 SGHNT, CDR2 YENEEA. V shed 5 bases and J 3 bases; nucleotides not matched to a gene: 10. The CDR3 sequence is CASSPWTGLNYEQYF. The CDR3 DNA reads as TGTGCCAGCAGCCCGTGGACAGGTTTAAACTACGAGCAGTACTTC. The whole variable domain, remainder taken from reference TRBV11-3 and TRBJ2-7, is EAGVVQSPRYKIIEKKQPVAFWCNPISGHNTLYWYLQNLGQGPELLIRYENEEAVDDSQLPKDRFSAERLKGVDSTLKIQPAELGDSAVYLCASSPWTGLNYEQYFGPGTRLTVT.

The chain employs TRBV21-1 and TRBJ1-2. TRBV21-1 constitutes a pseudogene. The CDR3 length is 16 residues. The CDR3 protein is CASSGPEELTGYGYTF. Here the CDR3 DNA reads TGTGCCAGCAGCGGCCCTGAGGAGTTGACGGGTTATGGCTACACCTTC.

The chain has TRBV19 and TRBJ2-3; no reliable D call. The V and J ends lost 6 bases and 5 bases respectively, with 21 bases between them. The CDR3 consists of 16 residues. Per germline, CDR1 LNHDA and CDR2 SQIVND (reference sequence). The CDR3 region is CASSPRSAPSEDTQYF. The CDR3 DNA sequence: TGTGCCAGTAGCCCGCGCTCGGCCCCAAGCGAAGATACGCAGTATTTT. The full variable domain, rest sourced from reference TRBV19 and TRBJ2-3, is DGGITQSPKYLFRKEGQNVTLSCEQNLNHDAMYWYRQDPGQGLRLIYYSQIVNDFQKGDIAEGYSVSREKKESFPLTVTSAQKNPTAFYLCASSPRSAPSEDTQYFGPGTRLTVL.

The chain employs TRBV19 and TRBJ2-7, with a tentative D call TRBD1 (5 bases). The germline V and J ends were trimmed by 3 bases and 6 bases, with 12 bases remaining between them. The length of the CDR3 is 13 residues. The germline V gene has CDR1 LNHDA and CDR2 SQIVND (reference sequence). CDR3 in DNA: TGTGCCAGTAGTATTCCAGGGTACGGCGAGCAGTACTTC. Amino acids: CASSIPGYGEQYF. Together with reference TRBV19 and TRBJ2-7, the CDR3 gives the full variable domain: DGGITQSPKYLFRKEGQNVTLSCEQNLNHDAMYWYRQDPGQGLRLIYYSQIVNDFQKGDIAEGYSVSREKKESFPLTVTSAQKNPTAFYLCASSIPGYGEQYFGPGTRLTVT.

The chain employs TRBV7-3 and TRBJ2-5, with D tentatively TRBD2 (6 bases). Per germline, CDR1 SGHTA and CDR2 FQGTGA. The V end lost 1 base, the J end lost 5 bases, and 8 bases lay between the germline ends. The CDR3 covers 13 residues. The DNA of the CDR3 is TGTGCCAGCAGCTTAAGTGGGAGGGAGACCCAGTACTTC. This codes for CASSLSGRETQYF.

The rearrangement links TRBV5-1 to TRBJ2-5; 12 bases map to TRBD2. There are 15 residues in the CDR3. Trimming took 0 bases from V and 5 from J; bases not matched to a gene: 2. From germline, CDR1 is SGHRS and CDR2 YFSETQ. The CDR3 coding sequence is TGCGCCAGCAGCTTGGAGACTAGCGGGGGCGAGACCCAGTACTTC. Translation gives CASSLETSGGETQYF.

Written as DNA, the CDR3 is TGTGCCAGCAGTACAGTCATACAAGAGACCCAGTACTTC. Its protein is CASSTVIQETQYF. This chain joins TRBV6-1 and TRBJ2-5; D is undetermined. Germline V lookup: CDR1 MNHNS, CDR2 SASEGT. Trimming took off 5 bases at V and 2 bases at J, with 9 bases between the two ends. The CDR3 runs 13 residues.